The 5 T cell receptor beta chains reported below all come from one sample, sequenced in a study of T cell repertoires in ileal Crohn's disease. The method was immunoSEQ multiplex PCR; TCRdb's version includes in-frame clones alone and lacks a portion of them. The table records around 15,000 clones, around three quarters of them present only once. Sequencing was done on a sample of ileal tissue. These receptors originate from an adult with Crohn's disease.

By its share, this clone is medium-sized (0.01 to 0.1%). V and J are TRBV11-2 and TRBJ1-1; 9 bases are shared with TRBD1. This CDR3 spans 15 amino acids. The germline V gene encodes CDR1 SGHAT and CDR2 FQNNGV. V lost 5 bases, J lost 3 bases, and 7 bases stayed unmatched. The CDR3 is CASSARTGAYTEAFF. The CDR3 coding sequence is TGTGCCAGCAGCGCGAGGACAGGGGCGTACACTGAAGCTTTCTTT.

The chain joins TRBV30 to TRBJ1-6, with 9 bases aligning to TRBD1. Losses at the gene ends were 3 bases for V and 7 bases for J; bases not matched to a gene: 7. From germline, CDR1 is GTSNPN and CDR2 SVGIG (reference sequence). The CDR3 totals 15 residues. The CDR3 DNA follows: TGTGCCTGGAGCCCCCGGGACAGGGTCAATTCACCCCTCCACTTT. Translation: CAWSPRDRVNSPLHF. Together with reference TRBV30 and TRBJ1-6, the CDR3 gives the full variable domain: SQTIHQWPATLVQPVGSPLSLECTVEGTSNPNLYWYRQAAGRGLQLLFYSVGIGQISSEVPQNLSASRPQDRQFILSSKKLLLSDSGFYLCAWSPRDRVNSPLHFGNGTRLTVT.

The genes are TRBV9 and TRBJ2-5; weak D call: TRBD2 (7 bases). Trimming pared 4 bases from V and 1 base from J, leaving 11 bases between. The CDR3 is 14 residues long. Germline CDR1 reads SGDLS; CDR2 reads YYNGEE. CDR3 DNA sequence: TGTGCCAGCAGCTCGGGGGGCCGCCAAGAGACCCAGTACTTC. Its translation is CASSSGGRQETQYF. The entire variable domain, with the rest obtained from reference TRBV9 and TRBJ2-5, is as follows: DSGVTQTPKHLITATGQRVTLRCSPRSGDLSVYWYQQSLDQGLQFLIQYYNGEERAKGNILERFSAQQFPDLHSELNLSSLELGDSALYFCASSSGGRQETQYFGPGTRLLVL.

This CDR3 reads CAWSVKGGSGNTIYF. The DNA of the CDR3 is TGTGCCTGGAGTGTCAAAGGGGGCTCTGGAAACACCATATATTTT. The V call is TRBV30, the J call TRBJ1-3; the D gene is possibly TRBD1 (6 bases). The ends were cut back, 0 bases at V and 0 bases at J, with 9 bases in the middle. In germline, CDR1 is GTSNPN, CDR2 SVGIG (reference sequence). The CDR3 is made up of 15 amino acids.

This sequence joins TRBV28 and TRBJ1-1, with a possible D match to TRBD1 (6 bases). Deletions cut 5 bases from V and 0 bases from J, with 16 bases between. Germline V gene sequence: CDR1 MDHEN, CDR2 SYDVKM. This CDR3 spans 16 amino acids. The CDR3 DNA is TGTGCCAGCAGTGGGTCCTTGACAGGATTGAACACTGAAGCTTTCTTT. Residues: CASSGSLTGLNTEAFF.